A selection of T cell receptor beta chains follows, all from one sample in a study of neurological immune-mediated disorders. MiXCR, applied by TCRdb to the 5' RACE reads, yields one record per CDR3 protein. This table has about 66,000 distinct CDR3 sequences, approximately 4.1% appearing once. Material for sequencing was PBMCs. The receptors were gathered from a man aged 25 to 45 with multiple sclerosis. Each CDR3 is given with its conserved first and last residue. D genes are given only for firm matches. The size of a clone is reported for some rows only, either as once, few or many, or as a class for expanded clones.

V: TRBV7-2; D: NA; size: many; J: TRBJ1-1; DNA: TGTGCCAGCAGCTTTTCGGGGGCGAACACTGAAGCTTTCTTT; CDR3: CASSFSGANTEAFF
V: TRBV2; D: TRBD2; size: many; J: TRBJ2-1; DNA: TGTGCCAGCAACCGAGCGGGGGGGCCCTCCTACAATGAGCAGTTCTTC; CDR3: CASNRAGGPSYNEQFF
V: TRBV20-1; D: NA; size: many; J: TRBJ2-2; DNA: TGCAGTGCTGGGAGGACAGTCACCGGGGAGCTGTTTTTT; CDR3: CSAGRTVTGELFF
V: TRBV6-4; D: NA; size: many; J: TRBJ2-3; DNA: TGTGCCAGCAGTGACTCGGGGGGGGCCACAGATACGCAGTATTTT; CDR3: CASSDSGGATDTQYF
V: TRBV10-3; D: TRBD2; size: many; J: TRBJ2-3; DNA: TGTGCCATCAGTCAACCGGCGGGAGGCACAGATACGCAGTATTTT; CDR3: CAISQPAGGTDTQYF
V: TRBV7-3; D: NA; size: few; J: TRBJ2-7; DNA: TGTGTCAGCAGCTCGACCCGCAACTACACCTACGAGCAGTACTTC; CDR3: CVSSSTRNYTYEQYF
V: TRBV5-6; D: NA; size: many; J: TRBJ1-1; DNA: TGTGCCAGCAGCCTTCTCCCACCAGCTCAGAACACTGAAGCTTTCTTT; CDR3: CASSLLPPAQNTEAFF
V: TRBV20-1; D: TRBD2; size: many; J: TRBJ2-1; DNA: TGCAGTGCTACCGCTCATGAGCGGGGGGGCTTTGAGCAGTTCTTC; CDR3: CSATAHERGGFEQFF
V: TRBV15; D: NA; size: many; J: TRBJ1-1; DNA: TGTGCCACCAGCAGAGATCAGGACATGGTGATGGCTTTCTTT; CDR3: CATSRDQDMVMAFF
V: TRBV5-1; D: TRBD2; size: many; J: TRBJ2-5; DNA: TGCGCCAGCAGCTGGGGACTAGCGGGACCGGCGGGAGAGACCCAGTACTTC; CDR3: CASSWGLAGPAGETQYF
V: TRBV20-1; D: NA; size: many; J: TRBJ2-5; DNA: TGCAGTGCCCTGAGGGTCGACGGAGAGACCCAGTACTTC; CDR3: CSALRVDGETQYF
V: TRBV20-1; D: TRBD2; size: many; J: TRBJ2-5; DNA: TGCAGTGCTAGGATAGCGGGGAGAGGAGAGACCCAGTACTTC; CDR3: CSARIAGRGETQYF
V: TRBV5-1; D: NA; size: many; J: TRBJ2-2; DNA: TGCGCCAGCAGCTTGGACCCAGGAAACGGGGAGCTGTTTTTT; CDR3: CASSLDPGNGELFF
V: TRBV5-1; D: NA; size: many; J: TRBJ2-1; DNA: TGCGCCAGCAGGAGGGTAGTGAGCTCCTACAATGAGCAGTTCTTC; CDR3: CASRRVVSSYNEQFF
V: TRBV24-1; D: NA; size: many; J: TRBJ1-2; DNA: TGTGCCACCAGTGACCCCGACGGGGGCTACACCTTC; CDR3: CATSDPDGGYTF
V: TRBV20-1; D: NA; size: NA; J: TRBJ1-4; DNA: TGCAGTGCTAGATCCCCTAATGAAAAACTGTTTTTT; CDR3: CSARSPNEKLFF
V: TRBV20-1; D: TRBD2; size: many; J: TRBJ2-5; DNA: TGCAGTGCTTCCTGGACTAGCGGGGTACAAGAGACCCAGTACTTC; CDR3: CSASWTSGVQETQYF
V: TRBV5-5; D: TRBD2; size: many; J: TRBJ2-3; DNA: TGTGCCAGCAGCCCCAATAGCGGGGTTGGGGAAGATACGCAGTATTTT; CDR3: CASSPNSGVGEDTQYF
V: TRBV5-1; D: NA; size: many; J: TRBJ2-5; DNA: TGCGCCAGCAGCTTCCAAGAGACCCAGTACTTC; CDR3: CASSFQETQYF
V: TRBV5-1; D: TRBD1; size: many; J: TRBJ1-4; DNA: TGCGCCAGCAGCTTGGGACTAGGGGACAGGGATCAAAAACTGTTTTTT; CDR3: CASSLGLGDRDQKLFF
V: TRBV11-2; D: TRBD2; size: many; J: TRBJ2-5; DNA: TGTGCCAGCAGCTTAGATCGGGGGGGCCACCAAGAGACCCAGTACTTC; CDR3: CASSLDRGGHQETQYF
V: TRBV15; D: NA; size: many; J: TRBJ2-3; DNA: TGTGCCACCAGCGCAATGTCTATCCCCTGGGGGCAGTATTTT; CDR3: CATSAMSIPWGQYF
V: TRBV7-2; D: NA; size: few; J: TRBJ2-3; DNA: TGTGCCAGCAGCTTAGGCTCGAAAGATACGCAGTATTTT; CDR3: CASSLGSKDTQYF
V: TRBV7-6; D: NA; size: NA; J: TRBJ2-7; DNA: TGTGCCAGCAGCTTAGAGGCAGGGAGCTCCTACGAGCAGTACTTC; CDR3: CASSLEAGSSYEQYF
V: TRBV5-1; D: TRBD2; size: many; J: TRBJ2-1; DNA: TGCGCCAGCAGCTTGGATAGCGGGAGAATGGGTGAGCAGTTCTTC; CDR3: CASSLDSGRMGEQFF
V: TRBV20-1; D: NA; size: many; J: TRBJ1-2; DNA: TGCAGTGCTAGAGATGGTGAGGCTGGCTACACCTTC; CDR3: CSARDGEAGYTF
V: TRBV7-2; D: NA; size: many; J: TRBJ2-5; DNA: TGTGCCAGCAGCTACGGAGGGGTTGGAGAGACCCAGTACTTC; CDR3: CASSYGGVGETQYF
V: TRBV10-2; D: NA; size: few; J: TRBJ2-1; DNA: TGCGCCAGCAGTGAAGGGTCGAGGGGTGAGCAGTTCTTC; CDR3: CASSEGSRGEQFF
V: TRBV12-3/TRBV12-4; D: TRBD1; size: many; J: TRBJ2-3; DNA: TGTGCCAGCAGTCCCCGGGACAGGGCAAACACAGATACGCAGTATTTT; CDR3: CASSPRDRANTDTQYF